What follows are 16 T cell receptor beta chains derived from one specimen sequenced in a study of beta chain features in type 1 diabetes. Study results and caveats: Shorter TCRB CDR3s, moderately but significantly so, were found in Type 1 diabetes patients in all four CD4+ subsets.

Which antigens these TCRs recognize remains unknown. The sequenced template was cDNA made from the entire isolated RNA. Clones were sequenced by immunoSEQ multiplex PCR, and TCRdb holds only the in-frame ones, with some missing. The sample gives 250,000 to 350,000 clones, roughly an eighth of which show up once; 0.015% to 0.02% is in the top ten. Material: naive CD4+ T cells from blood. The source of these receptors is a man aged 25 to 45 with type 1 diabetes.

Concerning this clone: This same CDR3 is encoded by further DNA sequences in the sample. The V call is TRBV5-1, the J call TRBJ2-5; tentative D call: TRBD1 (6 bases). V gave up 0 bases and J gave up 1 base, with 7 bases separating them. The CDR3 length is 14 residues. Germline CDR1 reads SGHRS; CDR2 reads YFSETQ. The CDR3 region is CASSLGQVQETQYF. In DNA form, the CDR3 reads TGCGCCAGCAGCTTGGGACAGGTCCAAGAGACCCAGTACTTC.

This rearrangement joins TRBV10-3 to TRBJ2-3, with a tentative D call TRBD2 (5 bases). V was cut by 4 bases and J by 5 bases, with 10 bases left in between. This CDR3 is 13 amino acids long. Germline V lookup: CDR1 ENHRY, CDR2 SYGVKD. CDR3 coding DNA: TGTGCCATCAGTGGTCCGGGGTTAGATACGCAGTATTTT. Amino acids: CAISGPGLDTQYF.

The chain couples TRBV6-5 to TRBJ1-1, with 8 bases matching TRBD1. Germline trimming cut 2 bases from V and 3 bases from J; bases unmatched to any gene: 8. This CDR3 has 16 residues. The V gene's germline CDR1 is MNHEY and CDR2 SVGAGI. CDR3 DNA sequence: TGTGCCAGCAGTTACAACAGGGGGACGCTGCACACTGAAGCTTTCTTT. Translated, it gives CASSYNRGTLHTEAFF.

This clone has more than one count but fewer than ten. The chain links TRBV2 to TRBJ2-1, with 16 positions matching TRBD2. CDR1 is SNHLY and CDR2 is FYNNEI in the germline V gene. V trimming: 6 bases; J trimming: 8 bases; junction bases outside the gene matches: 1. This CDR3 is built from 14 residues. CDR3 in DNA: TGTGCCAGCAGGGGACTAGCGGGAGGGGATGAGCAGTTCTTC. This sequence encodes CASRGLAGGDEQFF.

The CDR3 region is CSGLPGGPLTDTQYF. The CDR3 DNA reads TGCAGCGGCCTCCCCGGAGGCCCTCTCACAGATACGCAGTATTTT. The chain combines TRBV29-1 with TRBJ2-3; tentatively, D is TRBD2 (5 bases). The germline V gene has CDR1 SQVTM and CDR2 ANQGSEA. Trimming cost V 7 bases and J 2 bases, with 19 bases left between them. The CDR3 covers 15 residues.

This clone came up a few times. The J gene is TRBJ2-7, the V gene TRBV5-1; TRBD2 is a possible D gene (6 bases). The CDR3 contains 15 residues. Germline V CDR1 and CDR2: SGHRS, YFSETQ. V shed 3 bases and J shed 2 bases, with 15 bases lying between them. The CDR3 DNA reads TGCGCCAGCAGCTATCTGGCGGGATCAACCTACGAGCAGTACTTC. Amino acid sequence: CASSYLAGSTYEQYF.

This clone was seen more than once but under ten times. The chain combines TRBV2 with TRBJ2-7; 9 nucleotides match TRBD2. This CDR3 has 12 residues. Germline CDR1 is SNHLY and CDR2 is FYNNEI. With V trimmed by 11 bases and J by 5 bases, 7 bases remained unmatched. Written as DNA, the CDR3 is TGTGCCGGTAGCGGGAGTAGCGACGAGCAGTACTTC. It translates to CAGSGSSDEQYF.

This clone was found a few times. This chain links TRBV10-3 with TRBJ2-2; TRBD1 aligns across 7 bases. There are 14 residues in the CDR3. V gave up 0 bases and J gave up 5 bases; unmatched junction bases: 0. CDR1 ENHRY and CDR2 SYGVKD come from the germline V gene. The chain's CDR3 is CAISESTGTGELFF. The DNA of the CDR3 is TGTGCCATCAGTGAGTCGACAGGGACCGGGGAGCTGTTTTTT.

This clone was picked up a small number of times. This chain connects TRBV27 to TRBJ1-2; 12 bases map to TRBD1. Per germline, CDR1 MNHEY and CDR2 SMNVEV (reference sequence). The CDR3 length is 16 residues. V lost 6 bases to trimming and J lost 8 bases; unmatched junction nucleotides: 13. CDR3 residues: CASRWQAGQGAWGYTF. As DNA, the CDR3 is TGTGCCAGCAGGTGGCAAGCGGGACAGGGGGCGTGGGGCTACACCTTC.

The rearrangement links TRBV4-3 to TRBJ2-3, with 9 positions matching TRBD2. With V trimmed by 3 bases and J by 2 bases, 3 bases remained unmatched. This CDR3 region has 15 residues. Germline V gene data show CDR1 as LGHNA and CDR2 as YSLEER. The CDR3 region has the DNA TGCGCCAGCAGCCAGACTAGCGGAAACACAGATACGCAGTATTTT. Protein sequence: CASSQTSGNTDTQYF.

This clone was seen only a few times. The chain employs TRBV19 and TRBJ1-2, with TRBD1 matching 7 bases. J was trimmed by 4 bases and V by 6 bases; bases with no gene match: 8. There are 14 residues in the CDR3. Germline V gene lookup returns CDR1 LNHDA and CDR2 SQIVND (reference sequence). CDR3 DNA: TGTGCCAGTAGCAGACAGGGACCTGGCTATGGCTACACCTTC. It encodes CASSRQGPGYGYTF.

The gene calls are TRBV5-1 and TRBJ2-5; no clear D gene. V lost 1 base and J lost 4, with 11 bases in between. This CDR3 has 14 amino acids. The germline V gene encodes CDR1 SGHRS and CDR2 YFSETQ. CDR3 DNA sequence: TGCGCCAGCAGCTTGCTTGGGCCCACAGAGACCCAGTACTTC. This encodes CASSLLGPTETQYF.

The genes are TRBV14 and TRBJ2-7, with D perhaps matching TRBD1 (6 bases). The CDR3 totals 13 residues. Trimming removed 6 bases from V and 3 bases from J, with 12 bases in between. CDR1 and CDR2 (germline): SGHDN, FVKESK. CDR3 nucleotides: TGTGCCAGCAGGCCGGGACACGGCTACGAGCAGTACTTC. Encoded protein: CASRPGHGYEQYF.

This clone has just a few counts. The chain links TRBV7-2 to TRBJ1-3; possibly TRBD1 for D (5 bases). Trimming stripped 1 base from V and 3 bases from J, with 13 bases between. Per the germline V gene, CDR1 is SGHTA and CDR2 is FQGNSA. This CDR3 contains 16 residues. CDR3 coding DNA: TGTGCCAGCAGCTTAGTGGTTTCGGGGGTTGGAAACACCATATATTTT. Residues: CASSLVVSGVGNTIYF.

The chain is built from TRBV11-3 and TRBJ1-1; 8 nucleotides align to TRBD1. CDR3 size: 13 residues. Germline V CDR1 and CDR2: SGHNT, YENEEA. The ends lost 5 bases at V and 4 bases at J; junction bases unmatched: 3. CDR3 sequence: CASSPTGGTEAFF. DNA for the CDR3: TGTGCCAGCAGCCCCACAGGGGGCACTGAAGCTTTCTTT.

This chain links TRBV7-9 with TRBJ1-2; tentatively, D is TRBD1 (6 bases). The germline V gene has CDR1 SEHNR and CDR2 FQNEAQ (reference sequence). The CDR3 loop spans 13 amino acids. Trimming removed 5 bases at V and 5 bases at J, with 12 bases between. CDR3 in DNA: TGTGCCAGCAGCCCGGACAGCCAATATGGCTACACCTTC. This encodes CASSPDSQYGYTF. Full variable domain (rest looked up from reference TRBV7-9 and TRBJ1-2): DTGVSQNPRHKITKRGQNVTFRCDPISEHNRLYWYRQTLGQGPEFLTYFQNEAQLEKSRLLSDRFSAERPKGSFSTLEIQRTEQGDSAMYLCASSPDSQYGYTFGSGTRLTVV.